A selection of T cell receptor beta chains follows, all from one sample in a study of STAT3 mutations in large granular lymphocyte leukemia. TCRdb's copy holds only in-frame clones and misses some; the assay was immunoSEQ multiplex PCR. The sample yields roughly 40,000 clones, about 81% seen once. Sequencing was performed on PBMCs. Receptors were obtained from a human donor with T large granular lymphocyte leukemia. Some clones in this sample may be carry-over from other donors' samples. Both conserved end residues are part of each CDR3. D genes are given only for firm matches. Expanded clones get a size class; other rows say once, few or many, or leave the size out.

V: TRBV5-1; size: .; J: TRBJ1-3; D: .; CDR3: CASSIDRPGNTIYF; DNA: TGCGCCAGCAGCATAGACAGGCCTGGAAACACCATATATTTT
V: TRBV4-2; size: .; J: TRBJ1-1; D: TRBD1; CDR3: CASSSDRGITEAFF; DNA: TGTGCCAGCAGCTCGGACAGGGGGATCACTGAAGCTTTCTTT
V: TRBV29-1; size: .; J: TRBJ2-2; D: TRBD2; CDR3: CSVVGGLAGVTGELFF; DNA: TGCAGCGTTGTGGGGGGACTAGCGGGGGTCACCGGGGAGCTGTTTTTT
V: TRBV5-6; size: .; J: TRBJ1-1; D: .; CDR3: CASTSLSSITEAFF; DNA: TGTGCCAGCACCTCCTTGAGCAGTATCACTGAAGCTTTCTTT
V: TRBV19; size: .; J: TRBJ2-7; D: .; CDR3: CASTPGGAGNYEQYF; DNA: TGTGCCAGTACCCCCGGTGGGGCGGGGAACTACGAGCAGTACTTC
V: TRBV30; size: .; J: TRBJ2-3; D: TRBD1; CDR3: CAWSRTGRTDTQYF; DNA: TGTGCCTGGAGTCGGACAGGACGCACAGATACGCAGTATTTT
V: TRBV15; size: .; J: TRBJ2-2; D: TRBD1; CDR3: CATSRDQRTGWTGELFF; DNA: TGTGCCACCAGCAGAGATCAACGGACAGGGTGGACCGGGGAGCTGTTTTTT
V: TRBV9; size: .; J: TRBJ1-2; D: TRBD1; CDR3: CASSPQQGAHGYTF; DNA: TGTGCCAGCAGCCCGCAGCAGGGGGCGCACGGCTACACCTTC
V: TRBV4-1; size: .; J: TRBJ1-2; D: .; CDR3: CASSQVSPGSNYGYTF; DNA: TGCGCCAGCAGCCAAGTGTCTCCGGGGTCTAACTATGGCTACACCTTC
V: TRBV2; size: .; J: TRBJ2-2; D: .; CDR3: CASQRGRATGELFF; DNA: TGTGCCTCCCAGAGGGGGAGGGCAACCGGGGAGCTGTTTTTT
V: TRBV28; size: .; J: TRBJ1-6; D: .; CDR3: CASRSLLTNSPLHF; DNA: TGTGCCAGCAGAAGTCTCCTAACAAATTCACCCCTCCACTTT
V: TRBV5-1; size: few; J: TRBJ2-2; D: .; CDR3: CASSLRIANTGELFF; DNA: TGCGCCAGCAGCTTGAGGATCGCGAACACCGGGGAGCTGTTTTTT
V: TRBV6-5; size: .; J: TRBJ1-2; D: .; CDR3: CASSFSGKDGYTF; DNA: TGTGCCAGCAGTTTCTCAGGGAAAGACGGCTACACCTTC
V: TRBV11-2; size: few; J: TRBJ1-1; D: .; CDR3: CASTDFLNTEAFF; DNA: TGTGCCAGCACGGACTTCCTGAACACTGAAGCTTTCTTT
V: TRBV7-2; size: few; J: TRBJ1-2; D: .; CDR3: CASSGRTYGYTF; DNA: TGTGCCAGCAGCGGCCGGACGTATGGCTACACCTTC
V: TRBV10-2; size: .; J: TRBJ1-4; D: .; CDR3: CASSIVRVAEKLFF; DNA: TGCGCCAGCAGCATAGTACGTGTGGCTGAAAAACTGTTTTTT
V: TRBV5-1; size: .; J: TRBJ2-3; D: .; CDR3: CASSLQGDTQYF; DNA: TGCGCCAGCAGCCTCCAGGGGGATACGCAGTATTTT
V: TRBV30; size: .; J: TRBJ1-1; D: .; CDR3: CAWTPRGGRRNTEAFF; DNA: TGTGCCTGGACCCCCCGGGGGGGAAGGAGAAACACTGAAGCTTTCTTT
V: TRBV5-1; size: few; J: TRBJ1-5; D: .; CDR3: CASSKDGHSNQPQHF; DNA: TGCGCCAGCAGTAAGGACGGACATAGCAATCAGCCCCAGCATTTT
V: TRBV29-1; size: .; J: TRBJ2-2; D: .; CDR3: CSVGRGVNTGELFF; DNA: TGCAGCGTAGGCAGGGGGGTCAACACCGGGGAGCTGTTTTTT
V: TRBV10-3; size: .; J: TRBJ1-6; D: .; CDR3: CAISESLGLHSPLHF; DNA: TGTGCCATCAGTGAGTCGCTGGGGTTACATTCACCCCTCCACTTT
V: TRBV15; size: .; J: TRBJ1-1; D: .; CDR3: CATSKDGSWEAFF; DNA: TGTGCCACCAGCAAAGATGGGTCTTGGGAAGCTTTCTTT
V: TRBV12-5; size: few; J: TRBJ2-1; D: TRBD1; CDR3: CASGRTGAYNEQFF; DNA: TGTGCTAGTGGGCGGACAGGGGCCTACAATGAGCAGTTCTTC
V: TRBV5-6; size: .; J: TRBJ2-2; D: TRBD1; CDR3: CASSFEGPGGSGELFF; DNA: TGTGCCAGCAGCTTTGAGGGACCAGGGGGCTCCGGGGAGCTGTTTTTT
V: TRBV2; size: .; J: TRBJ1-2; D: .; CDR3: CASSEVWGPEGGYTF; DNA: TGTGCCAGCAGTGAGGTTTGGGGCCCCGAGGGTGGCTACACCTTC
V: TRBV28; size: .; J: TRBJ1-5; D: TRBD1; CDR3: CASSLGQGAYQPQHF; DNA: TGTGCCAGCAGCCTGGGACAGGGGGCTTATCAGCCCCAGCATTTT
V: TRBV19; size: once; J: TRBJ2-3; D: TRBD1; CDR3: CASRQTGVDTQYF; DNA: TGTGCCAGTAGGCAAACAGGGGTTGATACGCAGTATTTT
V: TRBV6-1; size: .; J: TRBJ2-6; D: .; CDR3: CASSATTGGGANVLTF; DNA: TGTGCCAGCAGTGCTACCACAGGAGGTGGGGCCAACGTCCTGACTTTC
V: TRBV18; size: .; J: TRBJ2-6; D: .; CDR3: CASSPGPGGLGANVLTF; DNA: TGTGCCAGCTCACCAGGGCCCGGGGGGCTCGGGGCCAACGTCCTGACTTTC
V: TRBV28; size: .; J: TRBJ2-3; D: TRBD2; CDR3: CASCQRGGPDTQYF; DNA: TGTGCCAGCTGCCAGCGGGGGGGCCCAGATACGCAGTATTTT
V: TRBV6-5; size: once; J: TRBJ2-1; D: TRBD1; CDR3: CASSSQGARNEQFF; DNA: TGTGCCAGCAGTTCACAGGGGGCGCGCAATGAGCAGTTCTTC